Shown below are 16 T cell receptor beta chains from a single sample sequenced in a study of prognosis after radiotherapy for stage I lung cancer. Amplification of the TCR beta CDR3 (from genomic DNA) was done by two-round multiplex PCR. Every TRBV and TRBJ gene had its own specific primer in first-round PCR. TCRdb re-analysed the multiplex PCR reads in MiXCR, keeping a single row per CDR3 protein. The table has around 21,000 distinct CDR3 sequences, roughly 43% seen once; the top ten hold approximately 34%. This material consisted of PBMCs, taken before or after stereotactic body radiation therapy (not recorded which). The source is a donor aged 50 or older with non-small cell lung cancer.

Worth noting for this clonotype: It is likely a read error: a sequence one base away is far more abundant. The chain combines TRBV6-4 with TRBJ2-2, with 7 bases identical to TRBD2. Germline CDR1 MRHNA, CDR2 SNTAGT. With 8 bases clipped from V and 0 bases from J, the junction kept 6 bases outside the gene matches. This CDR3 is 15 amino acids long. In DNA, the CDR3 is TGTGCCAGCGCGCGGGGGATGGCGAACACCGGGGAGCTGTTTTTT. Residues: CASARGMANTGELFF.

Worth noting for this clonotype: One end of the junction fails to match germline, which may point to a read error. V gene TRBV5-1 combines with J gene TRBJ2-3; D possibly corresponds to TRBD2 (5 bases). The CDR3 is 15 amino acids. The germline V gene encodes CDR1 SGHRS and CDR2 YFSETQ. CDR3 DNA sequence: TGCGCCAGCAGCTTGCACAGCGGAACTACAGATAAGCAGTATTTT. Its protein product is CASSLHSGTTDKQYF.

This clonotype occurred a few times. A read error may be the cause here, since a much bigger clone is one base away. The V call is TRBV10-3, the J call TRBJ2-7; TRBD1 is a possible D gene (5 bases). This CDR3 region has 12 residues. The germline gives CDR1 ENHRY, CDR2 SYGVKD. The ends were cut back, 4 bases at V and 2 bases at J, with 6 bases in the middle. The CDR3 protein is CAISGQTYEQYF. The CDR3 DNA sequence: TGTGCCATCAGTGGACAGACCTACGAGCAGTACTTC.

To note about this clonotype: This may be a read error: a much more frequent sequence differs by one nucleotide. The conserved closing phenylalanine or tryptophan is absent in this CDR3, likely reflecting a read error. The genes are TRBV6-5 and TRBJ2-7; D possibly corresponds to TRBD1 (6 bases). The germline gives CDR1 MNHEY, CDR2 SVGAGI. The length of the CDR3 is 12 residues. The V and J ends lost 4 bases and 4 bases respectively, with 8 bases between them. The CDR3 DNA is TGTGCCAGCAGTTTCCAGGGGTACGAGCAGTACCTC. This encodes CASSFQGYEQYL.

This chain uses TRBV4-1 with TRBJ1-2, with D possibly being TRBD1 (6 bases). This CDR3 is 18 amino acids long. Germline V gives CDR1 MGHRA, CDR2 YSYEKL. Trimming cost V 0 bases and J 4 bases, with 21 bases left between them. This chain's CDR3 is CASSQDRGGGQGGYGYTF. The CDR3 coding sequence is TGCGCCAGCAGCCAAGATCGGGGCGGGGGGCAGGGAGGCTATGGCTACACCTTC.

V is TRBV5-4 and J is TRBJ2-5; D is possibly TRBD2 (5 bases). Germline loops: CDR1 SGHNT, CDR2 YYREEE (reference sequence). Trimming removed 7 bases from V and 5 bases from J, with 15 bases in between. The CDR3 is made up of 13 amino acids. The CDR3 DNA is TGTGCCAGCCGGCGGGCAGGAGAGGAGACCCAGTACTTC. Its protein product is CASRRAGEETQYF. Combining the CDR3 with reference TRBV5-4 and TRBJ2-5 gives the whole variable domain ETGVTQSPTHLIKTRGQQVTLRCSSQSGHNTVSWYQQALGQGPQFIFQYYREEENGRGNFPPRFSGLQFPNYSSELNVNALELDDSALYLCASRRAGEETQYFGPGTRLLVL.

This chain connects TRBV6-2 or TRBV6-3 to TRBJ2-1; 7 bases agree with TRBD2. Germline V gene sequence: CDR1 MNHEY, CDR2 SVGEGT. The ends lost 11 bases at V and 8 bases at J; junction bases unmatched: 12. The CDR3 sequence is 13 residues long. The DNA for the CDR3 is TGTGCCGGACGGACTAGTAACGTCCATGAGCAGTTCTTC. Translation: CAGRTSNVHEQFF.

This clonotype appeared many times. The chain employs TRBV7-2 and TRBJ2-7; TRBD1 aligns across 9 bases. CDR1 SGHTA and CDR2 FQGNSA come from the germline V gene. V lost 5 bases, J lost 6 bases, and 11 bases stayed unmatched. The CDR3 sequence is 15 residues long. The CDR3 loop reads CASSQTGTGPGEQYF. The CDR3 DNA reads as TGTGCCAGCAGCCAGACCGGGACAGGGCCCGGCGAGCAGTACTTC. Combining the CDR3 with reference TRBV7-2 and TRBJ2-7 gives the whole variable domain GAGVSQSPSNKVTEKGKDVELRCDPISGHTALYWYRQSLGQGLEFLIYFQGNSAPDKSGLPSDRFSAERTGGSVSTLTIQRTQQEDSAVYLCASSQTGTGPGEQYFGPGTRLTVT.

In this sample, this clonotype turned up many times. The chain couples TRBV10-3 to TRBJ2-3; 9 bases are shared with TRBD2. Trimming took 4 bases from V and 5 from J; bases not matched to a gene: 7. CDR1 is ENHRY and CDR2 is SYGVKD in the germline V gene. The CDR3 has 15 residues. This chain's CDR3 is CAISVGGRAGDTQYF. DNA for the CDR3: TGTGCCATCAGTGTGGGCGGGAGGGCCGGAGATACGCAGTATTTT.

The V gene is TRBV11-3, the J gene TRBJ1-1, with D uncertain. V shed 5 bases and J shed 5 bases, with 6 bases lying between them. The germline V gene encodes CDR1 SGHNT and CDR2 YENEEA. The CDR3 loop spans 11 amino acids. This CDR3 is CASSPGTEAFF. CDR3 coding DNA: TGTGCCAGCAGCCCTGGGACTGAAGCTTTCTTT. Full variable domain (remainder filled in from reference TRBV11-3 and TRBJ1-1): EAGVVQSPRYKIIEKKQPVAFWCNPISGHNTLYWYLQNLGQGPELLIRYENEEAVDDSQLPKDRFSAERLKGVDSTLKIQPAELGDSAVYLCASSPGTEAFFGQGTRLTVV.

This chain uses TRBV20-1 with TRBJ2-3; D not resolved. CDR1 is DFQATT, CDR2 SNEGSKA, per germline (reference sequence). The CDR3 covers 11 residues. Between the trimmed V and J ends, which lost 3 bases and 6 bases, there was a span of 7 bases. Here the CDR3 DNA reads TGCAGTGCTAGGAACATGGATACGCAGTATTTT. This codes for CSARNMDTQYF.

This chain connects TRBV7-9 to TRBJ2-1; 7 positions agree with TRBD2. V lost 3 bases and J lost 9; bases outside the gene matches: 11. This CDR3 is 15 amino acids long. Germline V lookup: CDR1 SEHNR, CDR2 FQNEAQ (reference sequence). CDR3 bases: TGTGCCAGCAGCTTTCAGCGGGATCCGCAATTTGAGCAGTTCTTC. Protein: CASSFQRDPQFEQFF. The whole variable domain, remainder taken from reference TRBV7-9 and TRBJ2-1, is DTGVSQNPRHKITKRGQNVTFRCDPISEHNRLYWYRQTLGQGPEFLTYFQNEAQLEKSRLLSDRFSAERPKGSFSTLEIQRTEQGDSAMYLCASSFQRDPQFEQFFGPGTRLTVL.

The sample holds a few counts of this clonotype. A far larger clone is just one base off, so this is likely a read error. V is TRBV7-9 and J is TRBJ2-1; D possibly matches TRBD1 or TRBD2 (5 bases each). Germline assignment: CDR1 SEHNR and CDR2 FQNEAQ (reference sequence). The CDR3 totals 13 residues. The CDR3 is CANSLRDAAEQFF. CDR3 nucleotides: TGTGCCAACAGCTTGAGGGACGCGGCTGAGCAGTTCTTC. Filled out from reference TRBV7-9 and TRBJ2-1, the complete variable domain reads DTGVSQNPRHKITKRGQNVTFRCDPISEHNRLYWYRQTLGQGPEFLTYFQNEAQLEKSRLLSDRFSAERPKGSFSTLEIQRTEQGDSAMYLCANSLRDAAEQFFGPGTRLTVL.

This clonotype was seen more than once but under ten times. The chain recombines TRBV9 with TRBJ1-1, with unresolved D. V was clipped by 3 bases and J by 2 bases, with 5 bases between them. CDR1 SGDLS and CDR2 YYNGEE come from the germline V gene. CDR3 size: 12 residues. This CDR3 is CASSGSNTEAFF. The CDR3 nucleotides are TGTGCCAGCAGCGGGAGCAACACTGAAGCTTTCTTT.

The rearrangement joins TRBV11-2 to TRBJ2-7; unclear D gene. The CDR3 contains 13 residues. The V and J ends lost 5 bases and 2 bases respectively, with 10 bases between them. Germline CDR1 and CDR2: SGHAT and FQNNGV. CDR3 residues: CASSDVGTYEQYF. CDR3 nucleotides: TGTGCCAGCAGCGACGTAGGAACCTACGAGCAGTACTTC.

The V call is TRBV11-2, the J call TRBJ2-2; weak D call: TRBD1 (5 bases). The V gene lost 8 bases and the J gene lost 3 bases, with 13 bases spanning the gap. CDR1 SGHAT and CDR2 FQNNGV come from the germline V gene. CDR3 size: 14 residues. CDR3 DNA sequence: TGTGCCAGCGCTATACAGGTCTACACCGGGGAGCTGTTTTTT. This gives the protein CASAIQVYTGELFF. The full variable domain, with the rest looked up from reference TRBV11-2 and TRBJ2-2, is EAGVAQSPRYKIIEKRQSVAFWCNPISGHATLYWYQQILGQGPKLLIQFQNNGVVDDSQLPKDRFSAERLKGVDSTLKIQPAKLEDSAVYLCASAIQVYTGELFFGEGSRLTVL.